This T cell receptor (beta chain) is from a study of Tregs in tolerant kidney transplant recipients. Whole-study findings and limits: Biological reproducibility was not directly addressed in this study. Expanding Tregs on activated donor B cells appeared to best identify donor-specific TCRbeta clones.

Thawed PBMCs were FACS-sorted into unstimulated CD4+CD25+CD127- regulatory T cells, CD4+CD25- non-regulatory cells, CD4 and CD8 cells. Regulatory T cells were sorted from thawed PBMCs rested overnight at 37°C with 200 IU/ml IL-2. Clones were read by immunoSEQ multiplex PCR, and TCRdb kept only the in-frame ones, dropping some. The table has about 61,000 clones, 80% to 90% seen once. As concerns this clone: Its antigen is currently unknown. Relative to the germline gene, one junction end is altered; a read error may explain this.

Sequenced material: Tregs from blood, taken before the transplant. This TCR was recovered from a human donor who received a combined kidney and bone marrow transplant.

Here the CDR3 reads CASSSDRSYEQHF. The CDR3 DNA reads as TGCGCCAGCAGCTCGGACAGGTCCTACGAGCAGCACTTC. The chain carries TRBV5-1 and TRBJ2-5, with 7 bases matching TRBD1. The germline V gene has CDR1 SGHRS and CDR2 YFSETQ. CDR3 length: 13 amino acids.